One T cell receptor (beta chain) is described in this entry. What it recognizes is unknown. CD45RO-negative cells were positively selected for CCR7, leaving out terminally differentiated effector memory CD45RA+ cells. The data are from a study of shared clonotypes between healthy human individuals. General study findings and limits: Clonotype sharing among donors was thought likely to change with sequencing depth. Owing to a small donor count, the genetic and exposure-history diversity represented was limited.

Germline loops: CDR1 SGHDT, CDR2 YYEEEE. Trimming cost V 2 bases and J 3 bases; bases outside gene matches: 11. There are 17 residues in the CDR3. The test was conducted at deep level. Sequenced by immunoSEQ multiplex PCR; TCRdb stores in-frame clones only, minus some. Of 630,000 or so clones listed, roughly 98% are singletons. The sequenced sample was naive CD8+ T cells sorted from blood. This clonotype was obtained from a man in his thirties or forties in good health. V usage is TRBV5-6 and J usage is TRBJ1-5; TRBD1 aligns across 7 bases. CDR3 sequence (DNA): TGTGCCAGCAGCTTTACATCAGTAGGACAGGTCAATCAGCCCCAGCATTTT. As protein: CASSFTSVGQVNQPQHF.